This T cell receptor beta chain was captured in a study of spatial heterogeneity in lung cancer. TCRdb re-derived calls from the 5' RACE reads in MiXCR, one entry per CDR3 protein. The table has about 18,000 distinct CDR3 sequences, 19% seen once; the top ten hold roughly 13%. The CDR3 contains 13 residues. Trimming stripped 0 bases from V and 6 bases from J, with 8 bases between. In germline, CDR1 is WNHNN, CDR2 SYGVQD (reference sequence). Noted time point: sample taken at primary tumor resection. The authors sequenced whole RNA from tumor, nontumor lung or frozen PBMC without sorting. The chain uses TRBV10-1 and TRBJ1-1; D gene ambiguous. The sequence came from a male donor with early-stage non-small cell lung cancer. Sequencing used PBMCs, obtained at surgery. CDR3 in DNA: TGCGCCAGCAGTGAGTCTGAAAGTTCTGAAGCTTTCTTT. This gives the protein CASSESESSEAFF.